These 25 T cell receptor beta chains originate from one sample sequenced in a study of identical twins. Using its own MiXCR run on the 5' RACE reads, TCRdb lists one record per CDR3 protein. This sample has under 900,000 distinct CDR3 sequences, with 12% found just once. In addition, the sample was reused for a study of yellow fever vaccine responses in identical twins.

The sequenced material came from PBMCs. These TCRs come from a woman between 18 and 29 years old in good health.

The chain is built from TRBV6-2 or TRBV6-3 and TRBJ2-3; tentatively, D is TRBD2 (6 bases). V was clipped by 5 bases and J by 8 bases, with 17 bases between them. The CDR3 contains 14 residues. Germline loops: CDR1 MNHEY, CDR2 SVGEGT. CDR3: CASSALSGGSTQYF. CDR3 DNA: TGTGCCAGCAGTGCCCTTAGCGGTGGATCTACGCAGTATTTT.

This clonotype was recorded many times. The V and J genes are TRBV4-1 and TRBJ2-5, with 7 bases fitting TRBD1. The CDR3 has 14 residues. Trimming removed 0 bases from V and 5 bases from J; junction bases left unmatched: 3. Germline V gene sequence: CDR1 MGHRA, CDR2 YSYEKL. This CDR3 reads CASSQDGRGETQYF. The CDR3 DNA reads as TGCGCCAGCAGCCAAGACGGCAGGGGGGAGACCCAGTACTTC.

This rearrangement joins TRBV9 to TRBJ1-4, with D perhaps matching TRBD1 (6 bases). CDR1 is SGDLS, CDR2 YYNGEE, per germline. The CDR3 runs 16 residues. Trimming stripped 0 bases from V and 8 bases from J, with 17 bases between. CDR3 DNA: TGTGCCAGCAGCGTAGCTCAAGACCGGAGGGGGGAAAAACTGTTTTTT. Protein: CASSVAQDRRGEKLFF.

This clonotype has just a few counts. J is TRBJ2-2 and V is TRBV19; D remains ambiguous. The CDR3 has 12 amino acids. V dropped 6 bases and J dropped 5 bases, with 7 bases sitting between them. Germline V gives CDR1 LNHDA, CDR2 SQIVND (reference sequence). The CDR3 DNA sequence: TGTGCCAGTAGGCTCCGGACCGGGGAGCTGTTTTTT. This gives the protein CASRLRTGELFF. Variable domain in full (rest from reference TRBV19 and TRBJ2-2): DGGITQSPKYLFRKEGQNVTLSCEQNLNHDAMYWYRQDPGQGLRLIYYSQIVNDFQKGDIAEGYSVSREKKESFPLTVTSAQKNPTAFYLCASRLRTGELFFGEGSRLTVL.

This clonotype was recorded a few times. The chain carries TRBV20-1 and TRBJ2-1; 7 nucleotides align to TRBD1. V trimming: 3 bases; J trimming: 7 bases; junction bases outside the gene matches: 9. The germline V gene encodes CDR1 DFQATT and CDR2 SNEGSKA (reference sequence). CDR3 length: 14 amino acids. CDR3 protein: CSASRDSIRNEQFF. CDR3 DNA sequence: TGCAGTGCTAGTAGGGACAGTATTCGTAATGAGCAGTTCTTC.

This clonotype was found a few times. The chain joins TRBV20-1 to TRBJ2-1, with D uncertain. The germline CDR1 and CDR2 sequences are DFQATT and SNEGSKA (reference sequence). The CDR3 runs to 14 residues. V was shortened by 2 bases and J by 4 bases, with 12 bases between the two germline ends. The DNA of the CDR3 is TGCAGTGCTAGACAGGTCCCAGAATACAATGAGCAGTTCTTC. Translated, it gives CSARQVPEYNEQFF.

This clonotype was found many times. This chain joins TRBV20-1 and TRBJ2-7, with no clear D. CDR1 DFQATT and CDR2 SNEGSKA come from the germline V gene (reference sequence). The CDR3 spans 12 residues. V was shortened by 3 bases and J by 5 bases, with 11 bases between the two germline ends. The CDR3 loop is CSASDQEHEQYF. CDR3 coding DNA: TGCAGTGCTAGTGATCAGGAGCACGAGCAGTACTTC.

A few counts support this clonotype. The genes are TRBV20-1 and TRBJ2-3; no reliable D call. Germline V gene sequence: CDR1 DFQATT, CDR2 SNEGSKA (reference sequence). The CDR3 totals 13 residues. The germline V and J ends were trimmed by 6 bases and 1 base, with 11 bases remaining between them. The CDR3 sequence: CSALSPGTDTQYF. CDR3 DNA: TGCAGTGCCCTTAGCCCTGGCACAGATACGCAGTATTTT.

V usage is TRBV7-2 and J usage is TRBJ1-4; D gene uncertain. In germline, CDR1 is SGHTA, CDR2 FQGNSA. The length of the CDR3 is 14 residues. The V and J ends lost 5 bases and 4 bases respectively, with 11 bases between them. CDR3 bases: TGTGCCAGCAGCGGTTCAGGTTTTAATGAAAAACTGTTTTTT. This gives the protein CASSGSGFNEKLFF.

This clonotype was counted ten times or more. This sequence joins TRBV29-1 and TRBJ2-7; 8 bases align to TRBD1. The CDR3 contains 14 residues. V lost 5 bases to trimming and J lost 0 bases; unmatched junction nucleotides: 6. The V gene's germline CDR1 is SQVTM and CDR2 ANQGSEA. CDR3: CSVQWTGNSYEQYF. The CDR3 bases are TGCAGCGTTCAGTGGACAGGGAACTCCTACGAGCAGTACTTC.

This clonotype was counted a few times. The chain combines TRBV12-3 or TRBV12-4 with TRBJ2-3; TRBD2 matches at 10 bases. Trimming took 6 bases from V and 1 from J; bases not matched to a gene: 7. The CDR3 is 16 amino acids. In DNA form, the CDR3 reads TGTGCCAGCAGCTTGGGACTAGCGAGCGGCACAGATACGCAGTATTTT. Translating it yields CASSLGLASGTDTQYF.

This clonotype has at least ten counts. This chain joins TRBV15 and TRBJ2-3, with 8 bases that match TRBD2. The J segment lost 4 bases and the V segment lost 2 bases, leaving 8 bases of the junction unmatched. Germline-derived CDR1 and CDR2 are LNHNV and YYDKDF (reference sequence). The CDR3 runs to 16 residues. CDR3 coding DNA: TGTGCCACCAGCAGAAACAGCGGGAGTAGCGCAGATACGCAGTATTTT. It yields the protein CATSRNSGSSADTQYF.

This chain joins TRBV19 and TRBJ2-2; no clear D. Looked up from germline, CDR1 is LNHDA and CDR2 is SQIVND (reference sequence). The length of the CDR3 is 14 residues. V lost 6 bases, J lost 0 bases, and 8 bases lay in between. This CDR3 is CASRADPNTGELFF. The CDR3, as DNA: TGTGCCAGTAGGGCAGATCCGAACACCGGGGAGCTGTTTTTT.

Of note for this clonotype: A much larger clone lies a single base off, so this may be a read error. The V gene is TRBV5-1, the J gene TRBJ2-5; D gene uncertain. From germline, CDR1 is SGHRS and CDR2 YFSETQ. There are 13 residues in the CDR3. CDR3 region: CAISLADAWTQYF. The CDR3 DNA reads TGCGCCATCAGCTTGGCGGATGCGTGGACCCAGTACTTC.

The rearrangement joins TRBV14 to TRBJ2-5; TRBD2 might be the D (6 bases). The germline V gene has CDR1 SGHDN and CDR2 FVKESK. Trimming stripped 0 bases from V and 14 bases from J, with 16 bases between. This CDR3 has 13 residues. CDR3 protein: CASSQDPGTPSYF. CDR3 sequence (DNA): TGTGCCAGCAGCCAAGATCCTGGGACTCCCTCATACTTC.

The CDR3: CASSQVPGQGSGGELFF. The CDR3 DNA follows: TGTGCCAGCAGCCAGGTACCGGGACAGGGTTCCGGCGGGGAGCTGTTTTTT. The chain employs TRBV4-2 and TRBJ2-2; TRBD1 matches at 9 bases. With 3 bases clipped from V and 7 bases from J, the junction kept 12 bases outside the gene matches. The CDR3 length is 17 residues. The V gene's germline CDR1 is LGHNA and CDR2 YNFKEQ.

This clonotype was detected many times. The rearrangement uses TRBV12-3 or TRBV12-4 and TRBJ2-3; 7 bases align to TRBD1. This CDR3 comprises 14 residues. J was trimmed by 2 bases and V by 6 bases; bases with no gene match: 5. The CDR3 loop is CASRGQKSTDTQYF. The CDR3 nucleotides are TGTGCCAGCAGGGGACAGAAGTCCACAGATACGCAGTATTTT.

The chain has TRBV28 and TRBJ2-7, with TRBD1 as a possible D gene (5 bases). Trimming pared 7 bases from V and 2 bases from J, leaving 12 bases between. Germline lookup yields CDR1 MDHEN and CDR2 SYDVKM. This CDR3 contains 13 residues. The CDR3 DNA reads TGTGCCAGCATAGACGCAGGGCCCTACGAGCAGTACTTC. Residues: CASIDAGPYEQYF.

The chain recombines TRBV29-1 with TRBJ2-1; 14 nucleotides match TRBD2. The CDR3 has 16 amino acids. V dropped 7 bases and J dropped 2; count of bases not matched to a gene: 7. The germline V gene has CDR1 SQVTM and CDR2 ANQGSEA. CDR3 in amino acids: CSAPGLAGVAYNEQFF. The CDR3 bases are TGCAGCGCGCCGGGACTAGCGGGAGTTGCCTACAATGAGCAGTTCTTC.

The table lists this clonotype with many counts. This chain links TRBV14 with TRBJ2-2, with 10 bases fitting TRBD2. CDR1 SGHDN and CDR2 FVKESK come from the germline V gene. Unmatched junction bases numbered 7, after V lost 2 bases and J lost 1 base. This CDR3 is built from 18 residues. CDR3 loop: CASSQYSSSGRNTGELFF. The CDR3 bases are TGTGCCAGCAGCCAATACTCCTCTAGCGGGAGGAACACCGGGGAGCTGTTTTTT.

This clonotype was recorded a few times. V usage is TRBV29-1 and J usage is TRBJ2-1; 14 nucleotides line up with TRBD2. Losses at the gene ends were 4 bases for V and 7 bases for J; bases not matched to a gene: 3. Germline-derived CDR1 and CDR2 are SQVTM and ANQGSEA. This CDR3 is 14 amino acids long. The DNA for the CDR3 is TGCAGCGTTGTGGGGACTAGCGGGAGAAATGAGCAGTTCTTC. It is translated as CSVVGTSGRNEQFF.

This chain joins TRBV27 and TRBJ1-1; no reliable D call. The germline V gene has CDR1 MNHEY and CDR2 SMNVEV (reference sequence). V lost 0 bases and J 5 bases, leaving 16 bases between the germline ends. This CDR3 is 16 amino acids long. The CDR3 coding sequence is TGTGCCAGCAGTTTATCAGGGTTCAACCTAGGGACTGAAGCTTTCTTT. Amino acid sequence: CASSLSGFNLGTEAFF.

This clonotype appeared a few times. The chain carries TRBV6-1 and TRBJ2-2, with 7 bases aligning to TRBD1. In germline, CDR1 is MNHNS, CDR2 SASEGT. The V segment lost 6 bases and the J segment 5 bases; nucleotides outside the gene matches: 6. This CDR3 region has 14 residues. Here the CDR3 reads CASSALRGTGELFF. The CDR3 nucleotides are TGTGCCAGCAGCGCCCTCAGGGGGACCGGGGAGCTGTTTTTT.

The chain couples TRBV20-1 to TRBJ1-1; D remains ambiguous. This CDR3 comprises 13 residues. The V gene lost 3 bases and the J gene lost 10 bases, with 18 bases spanning the gap. Germline V gene data show CDR1 as DFQATT and CDR2 as SNEGSKA (reference sequence). CDR3 sequence reads: CSASLGRAVGAFF. The CDR3 DNA is TGCAGTGCTAGTTTAGGTAGGGCGGTGGGAGCTTTCTTT.

V and J are TRBV28 and TRBJ2-2, with TRBD1 identical over 7 bases. The V and J ends lost 7 bases and 2 bases, in that order; junction bases with no gene match: 10. Per the germline V gene, CDR1 is MDHEN and CDR2 is SYDVKM. CDR3 length: 16 residues. CDR3 bases: TGTGCCAGCAATCTTTGGGGACAGCCCAACACCGGGGAGCTGTTTTTT. Translated, it gives CASNLWGQPNTGELFF. Drawing the rest from reference TRBV28 and TRBJ2-2, the complete variable domain is DVKVTQSSRYLVKRTGEKVFLECVQDMDHENMFWYRQDPGLGLRLIYFSYDVKMKEKGDIPEGYSVSREKKERFSLILESASTNQTSMYLCASNLWGQPNTGELFFGEGSRLTVL.